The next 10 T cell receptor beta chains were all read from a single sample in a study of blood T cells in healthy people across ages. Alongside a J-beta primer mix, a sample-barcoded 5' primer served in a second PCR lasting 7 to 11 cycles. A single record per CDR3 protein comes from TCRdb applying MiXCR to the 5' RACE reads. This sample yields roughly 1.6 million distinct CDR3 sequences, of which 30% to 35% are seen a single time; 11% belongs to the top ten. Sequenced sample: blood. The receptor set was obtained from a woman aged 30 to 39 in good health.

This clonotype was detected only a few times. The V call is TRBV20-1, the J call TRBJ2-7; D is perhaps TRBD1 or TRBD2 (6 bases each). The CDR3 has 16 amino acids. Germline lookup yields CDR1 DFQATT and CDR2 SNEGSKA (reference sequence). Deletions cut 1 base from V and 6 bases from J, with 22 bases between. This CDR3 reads CSARASLGGRFGEQYF. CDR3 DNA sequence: TGCAGTGCTAGAGCCTCCTTAGGGGGGCGGTTTGGCGAGCAGTACTTC.

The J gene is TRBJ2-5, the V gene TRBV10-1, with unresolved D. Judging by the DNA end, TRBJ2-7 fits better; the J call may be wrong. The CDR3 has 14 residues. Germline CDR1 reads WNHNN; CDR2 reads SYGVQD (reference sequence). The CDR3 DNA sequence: TGCGCCAGCAGCCCCGATATAGGGATGGACGAGCAGTACTTC. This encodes CASSPDIGMDEQYF.

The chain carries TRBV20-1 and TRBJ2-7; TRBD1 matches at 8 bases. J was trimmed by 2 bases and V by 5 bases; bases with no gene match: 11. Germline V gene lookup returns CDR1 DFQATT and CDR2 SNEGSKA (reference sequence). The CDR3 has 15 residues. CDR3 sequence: CSAGTGGLGPYEQYF. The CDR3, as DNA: TGCAGTGCTGGGACAGGTGGTTTGGGGCCCTACGAGCAGTACTTC.

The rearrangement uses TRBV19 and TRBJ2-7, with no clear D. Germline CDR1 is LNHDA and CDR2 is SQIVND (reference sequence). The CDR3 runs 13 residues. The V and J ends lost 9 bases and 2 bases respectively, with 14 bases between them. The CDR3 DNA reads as TGTGCCAGCCAGTTAAGCGAAGCCTACGAGCAGTACTTC. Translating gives CASQLSEAYEQYF.

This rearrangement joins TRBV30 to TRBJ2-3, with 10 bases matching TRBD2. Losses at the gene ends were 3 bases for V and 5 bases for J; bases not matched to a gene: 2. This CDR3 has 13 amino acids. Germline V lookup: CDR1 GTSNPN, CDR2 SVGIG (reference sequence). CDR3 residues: CAWRAGGGDTQYF. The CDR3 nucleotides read TGTGCCTGGAGAGCGGGAGGGGGAGATACGCAGTATTTT.

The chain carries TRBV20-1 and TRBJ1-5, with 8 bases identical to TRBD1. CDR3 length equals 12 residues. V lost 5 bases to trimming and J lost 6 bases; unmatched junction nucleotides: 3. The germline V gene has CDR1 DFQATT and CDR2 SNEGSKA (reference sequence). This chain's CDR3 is CSAGQGIQPQHF. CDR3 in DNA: TGCAGTGCTGGACAGGGAATTCAGCCCCAGCATTTT.

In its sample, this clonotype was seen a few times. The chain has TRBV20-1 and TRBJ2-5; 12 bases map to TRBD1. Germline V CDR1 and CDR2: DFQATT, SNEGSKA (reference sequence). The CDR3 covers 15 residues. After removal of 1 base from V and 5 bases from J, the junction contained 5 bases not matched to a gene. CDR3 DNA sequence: TGCAGTGCTAGAGGGGGACAGGGGGCGCGGGAGACCCAGTACTTC. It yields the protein CSARGGQGARETQYF.

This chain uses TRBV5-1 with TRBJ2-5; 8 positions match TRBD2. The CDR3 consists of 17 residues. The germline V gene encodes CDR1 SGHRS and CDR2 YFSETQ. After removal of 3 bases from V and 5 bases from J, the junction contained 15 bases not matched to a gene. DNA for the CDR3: TGCGCCAGCAGCTCGCGATTAGCGGGACCTCCGGGGGAGACCCAGTACTTC. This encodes CASSSRLAGPPGETQYF.

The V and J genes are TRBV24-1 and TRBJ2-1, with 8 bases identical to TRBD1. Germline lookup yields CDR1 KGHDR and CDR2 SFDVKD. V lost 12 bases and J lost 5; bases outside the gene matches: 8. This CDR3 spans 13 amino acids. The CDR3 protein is CASSQGANNEQFF. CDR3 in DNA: TGTGCCTCCTCTCAGGGGGCTAACAATGAGCAGTTCTTC.

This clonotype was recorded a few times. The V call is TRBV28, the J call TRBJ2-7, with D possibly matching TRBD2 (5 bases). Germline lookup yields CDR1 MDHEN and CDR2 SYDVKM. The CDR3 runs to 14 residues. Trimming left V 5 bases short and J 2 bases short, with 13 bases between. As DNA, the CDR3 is TGTGCCAGCAGTCGGACTCCTAAGGCCTACGAGCAGTACTTC. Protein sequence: CASSRTPKAYEQYF.